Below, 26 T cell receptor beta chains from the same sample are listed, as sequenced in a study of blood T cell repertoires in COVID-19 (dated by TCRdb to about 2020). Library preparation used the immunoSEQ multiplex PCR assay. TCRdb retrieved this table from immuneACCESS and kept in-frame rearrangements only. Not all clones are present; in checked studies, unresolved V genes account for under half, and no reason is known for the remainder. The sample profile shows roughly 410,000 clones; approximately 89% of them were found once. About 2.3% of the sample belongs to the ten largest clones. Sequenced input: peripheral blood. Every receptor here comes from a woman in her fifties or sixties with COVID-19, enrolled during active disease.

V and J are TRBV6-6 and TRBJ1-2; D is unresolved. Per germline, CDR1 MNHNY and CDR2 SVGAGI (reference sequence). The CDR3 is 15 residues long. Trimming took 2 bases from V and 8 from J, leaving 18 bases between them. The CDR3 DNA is TGTGCCAGCAGTTACCCCGAGGGCCGGGTGGAGGGCTACACCTTC. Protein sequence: CASSYPEGRVEGYTF.

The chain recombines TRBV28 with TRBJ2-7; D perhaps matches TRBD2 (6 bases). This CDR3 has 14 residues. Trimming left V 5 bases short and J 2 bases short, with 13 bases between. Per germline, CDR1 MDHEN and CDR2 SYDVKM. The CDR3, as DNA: TGTGCCAGCAGTCAGGAGGGACGGACCTACGAGCAGTACTTC. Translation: CASSQEGRTYEQYF.

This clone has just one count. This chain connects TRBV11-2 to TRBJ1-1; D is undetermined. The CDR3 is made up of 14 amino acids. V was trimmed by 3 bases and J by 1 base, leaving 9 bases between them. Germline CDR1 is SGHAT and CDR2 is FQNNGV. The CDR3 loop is CASSFTQSNTEAFF. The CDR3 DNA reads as TGTGCCAGCAGCTTCACACAGTCGAACACTGAAGCTTTCTTT.

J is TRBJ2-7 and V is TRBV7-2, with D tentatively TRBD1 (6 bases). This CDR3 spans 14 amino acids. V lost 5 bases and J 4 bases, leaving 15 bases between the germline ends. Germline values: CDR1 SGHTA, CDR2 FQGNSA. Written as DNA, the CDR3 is TGTGCCAGCAGCCTTTTGACAGGTTGGTACGAGCAGTACTTC. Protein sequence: CASSLLTGWYEQYF.

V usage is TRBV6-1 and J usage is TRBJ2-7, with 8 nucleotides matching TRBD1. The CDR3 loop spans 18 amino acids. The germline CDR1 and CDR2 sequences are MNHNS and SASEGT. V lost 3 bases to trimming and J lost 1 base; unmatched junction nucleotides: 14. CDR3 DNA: TGTGCCAGCAGTGAGAGGACAGGGTATGGTTCAAGGTCCTACGAGCAGTACTTC. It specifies CASSERTGYGSRSYEQYF.

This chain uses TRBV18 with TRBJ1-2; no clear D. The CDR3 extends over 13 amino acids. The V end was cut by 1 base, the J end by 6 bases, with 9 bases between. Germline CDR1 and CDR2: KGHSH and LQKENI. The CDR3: CASSPRADNGYTF. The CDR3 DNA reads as TGTGCCAGCTCACCACGGGCAGACAATGGCTACACCTTC.

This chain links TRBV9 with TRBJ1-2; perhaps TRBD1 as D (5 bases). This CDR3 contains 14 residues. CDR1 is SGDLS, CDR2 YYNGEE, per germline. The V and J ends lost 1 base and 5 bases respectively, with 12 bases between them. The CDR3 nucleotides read TGTGCCAGCAGCGTATATCGGGGGGAATATGGCTACACCTTC. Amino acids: CASSVYRGEYGYTF.

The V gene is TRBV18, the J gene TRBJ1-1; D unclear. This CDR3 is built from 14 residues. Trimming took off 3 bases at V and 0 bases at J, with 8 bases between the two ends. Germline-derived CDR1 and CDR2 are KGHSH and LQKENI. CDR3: CASSPVVMNTEAFF. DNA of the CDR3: TGTGCCAGCTCACCCGTTGTAATGAACACTGAAGCTTTCTTT.

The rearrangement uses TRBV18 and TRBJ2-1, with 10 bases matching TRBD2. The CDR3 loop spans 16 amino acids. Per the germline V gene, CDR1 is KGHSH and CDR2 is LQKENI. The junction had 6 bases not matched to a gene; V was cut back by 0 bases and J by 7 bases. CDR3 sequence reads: CASSPPSGGERNEQFF. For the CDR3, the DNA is TGTGCCAGCTCACCACCAAGCGGGGGGGAAAGAAATGAGCAGTTCTTC.

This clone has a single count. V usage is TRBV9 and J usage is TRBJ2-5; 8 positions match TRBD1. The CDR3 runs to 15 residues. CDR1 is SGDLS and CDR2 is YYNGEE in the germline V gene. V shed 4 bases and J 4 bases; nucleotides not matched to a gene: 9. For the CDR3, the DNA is TGTGCCAGCAGCTTTCTGACAGGGACAGGAGAGACCCAGTACTTC. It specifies CASSFLTGTGETQYF.

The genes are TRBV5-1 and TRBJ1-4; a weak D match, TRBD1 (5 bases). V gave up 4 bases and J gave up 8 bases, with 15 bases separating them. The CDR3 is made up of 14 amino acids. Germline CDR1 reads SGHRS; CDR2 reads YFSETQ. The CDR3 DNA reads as TGCGCCAGCAGCCCGGGACTTGGGCAGGAAAAACTGTTTTTT. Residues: CASSPGLGQEKLFF.

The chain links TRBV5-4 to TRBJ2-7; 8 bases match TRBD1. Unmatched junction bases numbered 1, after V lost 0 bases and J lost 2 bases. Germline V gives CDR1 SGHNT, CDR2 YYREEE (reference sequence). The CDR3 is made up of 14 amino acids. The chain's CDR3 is CASSLGQGPYEQYF. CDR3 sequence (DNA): TGTGCCAGCAGCTTGGGACAGGGGCCCTACGAGCAGTACTTC.

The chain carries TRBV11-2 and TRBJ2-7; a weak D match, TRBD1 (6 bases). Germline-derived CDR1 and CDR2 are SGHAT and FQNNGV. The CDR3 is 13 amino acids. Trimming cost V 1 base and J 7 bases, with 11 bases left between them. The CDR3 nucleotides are TGTGCCAGCAGCTTAGCAGGGGCGAGAGAGCAGTACTTC. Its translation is CASSLAGAREQYF. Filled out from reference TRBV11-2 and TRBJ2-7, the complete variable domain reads EAGVAQSPRYKIIEKRQSVAFWCNPISGHATLYWYQQILGQGPKLLIQFQNNGVVDDSQLPKDRFSAERLKGVDSTLKIQPAKLEDSAVYLCASSLAGAREQYFGPGTRLTVT.

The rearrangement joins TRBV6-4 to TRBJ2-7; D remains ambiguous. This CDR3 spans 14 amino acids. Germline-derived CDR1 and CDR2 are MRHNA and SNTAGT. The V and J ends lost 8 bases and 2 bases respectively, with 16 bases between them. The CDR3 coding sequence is TGTGCCAGCGATGCCCGGGTCGAGACCTACGAGCAGTACTTC. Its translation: CASDARVETYEQYF.

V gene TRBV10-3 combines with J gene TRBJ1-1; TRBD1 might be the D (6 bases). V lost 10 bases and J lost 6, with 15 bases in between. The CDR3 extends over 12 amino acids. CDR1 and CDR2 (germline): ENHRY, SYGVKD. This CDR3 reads CATKGTNPEAFF. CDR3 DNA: TGTGCCACGAAAGGGACAAACCCTGAAGCTTTCTTT.

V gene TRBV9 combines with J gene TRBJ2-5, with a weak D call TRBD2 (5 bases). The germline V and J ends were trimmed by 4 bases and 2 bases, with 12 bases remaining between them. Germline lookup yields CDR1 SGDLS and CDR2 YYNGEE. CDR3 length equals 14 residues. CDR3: CASSRRTGQETQYF. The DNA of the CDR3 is TGTGCCAGCAGCCGTAGGACGGGGCAAGAGACCCAGTACTTC.

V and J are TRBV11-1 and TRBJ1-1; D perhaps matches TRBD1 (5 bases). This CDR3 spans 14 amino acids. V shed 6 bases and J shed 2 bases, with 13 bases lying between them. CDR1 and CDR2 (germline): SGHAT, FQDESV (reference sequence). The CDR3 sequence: CASRSSGTNTEAFF. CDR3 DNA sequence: TGTGCCAGCAGGTCGTCGGGGACTAACACTGAAGCTTTCTTT. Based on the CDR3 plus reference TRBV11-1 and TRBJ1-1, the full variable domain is EAEVAQSPRYKITEKSQAVAFWCDPISGHATLYWYRQILGQGPELLVQFQDESVVDDSQLPKDRFSAERLKGVDSTLKIQPAELGDSAMYLCASRSSGTNTEAFFGQGTRLTVV.

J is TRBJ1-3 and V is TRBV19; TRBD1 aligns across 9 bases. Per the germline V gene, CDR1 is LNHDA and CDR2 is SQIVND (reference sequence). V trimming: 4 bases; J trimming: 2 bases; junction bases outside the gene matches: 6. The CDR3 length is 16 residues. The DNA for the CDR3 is TGTGCCAGTAGTACACCCCACAGGGGGCCTGGAAACACCATATATTTT. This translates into CASSTPHRGPGNTIYF.

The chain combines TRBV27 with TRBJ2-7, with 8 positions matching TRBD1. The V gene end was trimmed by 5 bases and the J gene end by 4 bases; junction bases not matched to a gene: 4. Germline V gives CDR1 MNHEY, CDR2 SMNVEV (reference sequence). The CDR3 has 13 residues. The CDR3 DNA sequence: TGTGCCAGCAGTCGGACAGGGCTTTACGAGCAGTACTTC. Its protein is CASSRTGLYEQYF.

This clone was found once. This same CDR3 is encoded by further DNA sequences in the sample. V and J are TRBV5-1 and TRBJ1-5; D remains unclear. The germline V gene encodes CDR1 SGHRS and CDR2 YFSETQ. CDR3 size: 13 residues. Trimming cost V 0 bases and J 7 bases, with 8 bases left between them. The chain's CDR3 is CASSLEGGQPQHF. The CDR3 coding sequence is TGCGCCAGCAGCTTGGAGGGAGGACAGCCCCAGCATTTT.

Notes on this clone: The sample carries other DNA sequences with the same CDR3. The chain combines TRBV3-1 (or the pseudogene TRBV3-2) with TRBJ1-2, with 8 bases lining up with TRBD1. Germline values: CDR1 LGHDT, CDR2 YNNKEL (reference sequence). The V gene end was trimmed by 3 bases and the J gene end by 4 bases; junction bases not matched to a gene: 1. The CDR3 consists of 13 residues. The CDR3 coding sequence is TGTGCCAGCAGCCAGCAGGGGGCCTATGGCTACACCTTC. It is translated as CASSQQGAYGYTF.

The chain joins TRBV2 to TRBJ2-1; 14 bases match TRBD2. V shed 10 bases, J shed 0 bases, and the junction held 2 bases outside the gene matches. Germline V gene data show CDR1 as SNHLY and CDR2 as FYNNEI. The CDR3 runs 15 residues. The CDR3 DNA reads TGTGCCACCGGGACTAGCGGGGGCTCCTACAATGAGCAGTTCTTC. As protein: CATGTSGGSYNEQFF.

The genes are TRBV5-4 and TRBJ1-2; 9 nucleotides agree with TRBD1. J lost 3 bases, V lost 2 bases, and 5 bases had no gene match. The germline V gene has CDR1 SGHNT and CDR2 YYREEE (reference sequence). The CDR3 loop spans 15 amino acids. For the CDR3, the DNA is TGTGCCAGCAGCTTCCCGACAGGGGGTGACTATGGCTACACCTTC. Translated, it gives CASSFPTGGDYGYTF. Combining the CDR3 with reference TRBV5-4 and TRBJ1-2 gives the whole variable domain ETGVTQSPTHLIKTRGQQVTLRCSSQSGHNTVSWYQQALGQGPQFIFQYYREEENGRGNFPPRFSGLQFPNYSSELNVNALELDDSALYLCASSFPTGGDYGYTFGSGTRLTVV.

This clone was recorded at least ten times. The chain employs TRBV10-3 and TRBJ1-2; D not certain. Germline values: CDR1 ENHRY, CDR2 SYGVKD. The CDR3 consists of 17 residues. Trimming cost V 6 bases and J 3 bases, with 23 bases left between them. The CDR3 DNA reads TGTGCCATCAGAAAGAGTCCATCGGAGACGCTGGACTATGGCTACACCTTC. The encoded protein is CAIRKSPSETLDYGYTF.

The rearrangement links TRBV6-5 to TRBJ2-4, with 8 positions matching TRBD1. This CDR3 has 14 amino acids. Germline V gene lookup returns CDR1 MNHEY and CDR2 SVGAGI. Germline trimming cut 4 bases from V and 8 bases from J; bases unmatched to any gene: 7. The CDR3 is CASSFRGPGDIQYF. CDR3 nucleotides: TGTGCCAGCAGTTTCAGGGGGCCGGGGGACATTCAGTACTTC.

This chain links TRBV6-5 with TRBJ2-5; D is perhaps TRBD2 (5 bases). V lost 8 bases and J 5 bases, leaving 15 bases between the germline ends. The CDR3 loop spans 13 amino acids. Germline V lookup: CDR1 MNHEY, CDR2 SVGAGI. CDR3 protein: CASASPGTETQYF. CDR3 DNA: TGTGCCAGCGCCTCTCCGGGAACGGAGACCCAGTACTTC.